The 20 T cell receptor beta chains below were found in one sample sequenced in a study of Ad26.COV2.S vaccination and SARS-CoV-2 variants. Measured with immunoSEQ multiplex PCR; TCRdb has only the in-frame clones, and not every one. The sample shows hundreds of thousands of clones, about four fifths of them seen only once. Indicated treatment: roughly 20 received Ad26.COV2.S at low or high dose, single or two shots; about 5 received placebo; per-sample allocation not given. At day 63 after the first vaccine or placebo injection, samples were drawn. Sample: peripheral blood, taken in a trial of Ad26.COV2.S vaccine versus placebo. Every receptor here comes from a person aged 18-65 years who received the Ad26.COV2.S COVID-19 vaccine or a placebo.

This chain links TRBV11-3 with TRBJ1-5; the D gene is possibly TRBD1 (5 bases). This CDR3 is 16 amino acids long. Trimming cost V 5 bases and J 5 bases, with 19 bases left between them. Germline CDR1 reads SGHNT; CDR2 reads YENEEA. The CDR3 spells CASSRPSGGRHQPQHF. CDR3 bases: TGTGCCAGCAGCCGACCGTCTGGGGGTCGGCATCAGCCCCAGCATTTT.

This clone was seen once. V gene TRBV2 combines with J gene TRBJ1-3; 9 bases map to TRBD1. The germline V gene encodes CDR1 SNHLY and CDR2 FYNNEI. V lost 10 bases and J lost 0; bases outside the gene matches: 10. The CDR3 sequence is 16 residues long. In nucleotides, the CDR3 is TGTGCCATCTACAGGACAGGGGACAGCTCTGGAAACACCATATATTTT. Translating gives CAIYRTGDSSGNTIYF.

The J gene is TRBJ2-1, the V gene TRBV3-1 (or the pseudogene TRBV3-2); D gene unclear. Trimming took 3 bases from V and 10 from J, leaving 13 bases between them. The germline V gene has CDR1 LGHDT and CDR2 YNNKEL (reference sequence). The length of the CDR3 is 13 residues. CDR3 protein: CASSQSLTGEQFF. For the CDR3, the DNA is TGTGCCAGCAGCCAGTCACTTACTGGGGAGCAGTTCTTC.

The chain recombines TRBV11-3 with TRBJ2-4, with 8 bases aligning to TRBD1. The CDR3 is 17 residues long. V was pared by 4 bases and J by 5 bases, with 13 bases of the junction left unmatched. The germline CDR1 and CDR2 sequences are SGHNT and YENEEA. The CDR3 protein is CASSSQGGLRLENIQYF. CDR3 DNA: TGTGCCAGCAGCTCACAGGGGGGTCTAAGGTTGGAAAACATTCAGTACTTC.

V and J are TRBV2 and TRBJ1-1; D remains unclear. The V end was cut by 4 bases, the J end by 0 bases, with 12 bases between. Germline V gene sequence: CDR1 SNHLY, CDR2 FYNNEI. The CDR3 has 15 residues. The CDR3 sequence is CASSGDGRLNTEAFF. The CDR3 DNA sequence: TGTGCCAGCAGTGGGGATGGACGGTTGAACACTGAAGCTTTCTTT.

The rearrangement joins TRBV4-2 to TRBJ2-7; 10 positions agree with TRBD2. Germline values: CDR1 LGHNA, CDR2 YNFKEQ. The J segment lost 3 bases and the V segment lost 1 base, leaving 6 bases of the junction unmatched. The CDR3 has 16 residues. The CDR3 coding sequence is TGTGCCAGCAGCCAAGGCTTGGAGCGGGAGGGCTACGAGCAGTACTTC. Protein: CASSQGLEREGYEQYF.

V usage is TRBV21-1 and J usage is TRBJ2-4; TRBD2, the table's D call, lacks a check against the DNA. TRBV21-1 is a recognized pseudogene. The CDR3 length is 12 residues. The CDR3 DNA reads TGTGCCAGCAGCTCCCGGTCCCCTTGCTATTACTTC. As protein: CASSSRSPCYYF.

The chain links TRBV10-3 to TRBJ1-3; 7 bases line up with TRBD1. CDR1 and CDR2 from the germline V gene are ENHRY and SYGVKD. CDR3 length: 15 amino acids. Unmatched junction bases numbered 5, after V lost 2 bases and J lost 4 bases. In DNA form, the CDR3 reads TGTGCCATCAGTGAGCCAGGGGGTCTGGGAAACACCATATATTTT. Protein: CAISEPGGLGNTIYF.

The CDR3 spells CASSQGDYLYNEQFF. CDR3 nucleotides: TGTGCCAGCAGCCAAGGGGACTACCTCTACAATGAGCAGTTCTTC. This chain uses TRBV4-2 with TRBJ2-1; TRBD2 matches 7 bases. CDR3 length equals 15 residues. Germline CDR1 is LGHNA and CDR2 is YNFKEQ. Losses at the gene ends were 1 base for V and 3 bases for J; bases not matched to a gene: 3.

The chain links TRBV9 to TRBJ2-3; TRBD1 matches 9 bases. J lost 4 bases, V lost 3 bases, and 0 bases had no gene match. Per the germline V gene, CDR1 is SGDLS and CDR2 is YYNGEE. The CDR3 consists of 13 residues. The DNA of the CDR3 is TGTGCCAGCAGCGGGACAGGGGCAGATACGCAGTATTTT. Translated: CASSGTGADTQYF.

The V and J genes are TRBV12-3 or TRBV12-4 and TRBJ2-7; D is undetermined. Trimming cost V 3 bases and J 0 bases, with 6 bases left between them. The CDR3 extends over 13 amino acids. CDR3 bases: TGTGCCAGCAGTTTGGTCAACTCCTACGAGCAGTACTTC. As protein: CASSLVNSYEQYF.

CDR3 DNA sequence: TGTGCCAGCAGTTATAGAGGGGTCCATTCATTCAATCAGCCCCAGCATTTT. It translates to CASSYRGVHSFNQPQHF. J is TRBJ1-5 and V is TRBV6-2 or TRBV6-3, with D perhaps TRBD1 (5 bases). Germline V gene lookup returns CDR1 MNHEY and CDR2 SVGEGT. The germline V and J ends were trimmed by 3 bases and 3 bases, with 18 bases remaining between them. The CDR3 sequence is 17 residues long.

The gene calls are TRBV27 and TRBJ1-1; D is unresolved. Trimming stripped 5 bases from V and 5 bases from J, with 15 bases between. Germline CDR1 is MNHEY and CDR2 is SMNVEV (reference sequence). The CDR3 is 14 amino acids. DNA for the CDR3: TGTGCCAGCAGTCTCTCCCATTGGGATACTGAAGCTTTCTTT. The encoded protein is CASSLSHWDTEAFF.

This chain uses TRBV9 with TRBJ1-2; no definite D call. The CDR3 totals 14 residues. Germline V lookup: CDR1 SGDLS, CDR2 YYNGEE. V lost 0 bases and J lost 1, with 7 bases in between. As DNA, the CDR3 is TGTGCCAGCAGCGTAGACGGGCTTAACTATGGCTACACCTTC. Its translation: CASSVDGLNYGYTF.

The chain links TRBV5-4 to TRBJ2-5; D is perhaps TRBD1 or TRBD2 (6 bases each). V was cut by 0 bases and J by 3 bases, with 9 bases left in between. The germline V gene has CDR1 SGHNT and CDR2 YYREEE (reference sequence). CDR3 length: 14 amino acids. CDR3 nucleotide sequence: TGTGCCAGCAGCTTGGGGGGGGCGGAAGAGACCCAGTACTTC. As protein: CASSLGGAEETQYF.

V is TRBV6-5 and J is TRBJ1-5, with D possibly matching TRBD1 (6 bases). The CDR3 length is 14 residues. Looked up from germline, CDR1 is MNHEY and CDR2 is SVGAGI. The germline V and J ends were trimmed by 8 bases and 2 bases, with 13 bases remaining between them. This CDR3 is CASSGQFGNQPQHF. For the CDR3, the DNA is TGTGCCAGCTCGGGACAATTTGGCAATCAGCCCCAGCATTTT.

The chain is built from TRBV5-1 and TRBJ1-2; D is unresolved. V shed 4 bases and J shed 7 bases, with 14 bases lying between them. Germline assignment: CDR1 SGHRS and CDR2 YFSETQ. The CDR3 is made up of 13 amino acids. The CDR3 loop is CASSPRRAGGYTF. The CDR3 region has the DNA TGCGCCAGCAGCCCCCGGAGGGCGGGTGGCTACACCTTC.

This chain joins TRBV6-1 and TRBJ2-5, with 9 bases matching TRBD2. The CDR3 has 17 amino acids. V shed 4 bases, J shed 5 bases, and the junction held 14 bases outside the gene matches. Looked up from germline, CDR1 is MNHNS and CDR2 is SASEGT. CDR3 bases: TGTGCCAGCAGTGCCGTAGGGGGACTAGCCAGACGGGAGACCCAGTACTTC. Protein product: CASSAVGGLARRETQYF.

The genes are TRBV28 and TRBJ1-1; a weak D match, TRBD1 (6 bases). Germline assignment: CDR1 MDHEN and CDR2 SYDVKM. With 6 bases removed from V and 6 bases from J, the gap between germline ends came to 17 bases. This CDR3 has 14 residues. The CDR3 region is CASSTTGWIAEAFF. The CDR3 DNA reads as TGTGCCAGCAGCACTACAGGGTGGATCGCTGAAGCTTTCTTT.

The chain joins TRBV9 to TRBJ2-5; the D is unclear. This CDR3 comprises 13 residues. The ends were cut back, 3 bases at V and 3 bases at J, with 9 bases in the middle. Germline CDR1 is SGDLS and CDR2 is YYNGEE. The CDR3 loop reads CASSAHGKETQYF. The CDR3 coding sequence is TGTGCCAGCAGCGCACATGGCAAAGAGACCCAGTACTTC.